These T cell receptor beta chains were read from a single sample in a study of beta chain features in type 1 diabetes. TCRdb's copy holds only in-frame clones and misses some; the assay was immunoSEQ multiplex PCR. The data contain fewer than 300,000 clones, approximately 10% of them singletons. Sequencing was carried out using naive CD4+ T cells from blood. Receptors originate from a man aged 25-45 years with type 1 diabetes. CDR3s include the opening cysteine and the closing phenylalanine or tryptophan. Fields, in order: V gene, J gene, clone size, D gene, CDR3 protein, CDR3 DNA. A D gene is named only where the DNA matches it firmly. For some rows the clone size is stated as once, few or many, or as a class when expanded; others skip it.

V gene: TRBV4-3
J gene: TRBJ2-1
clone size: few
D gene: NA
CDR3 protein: CASSQEGPAGPYNEQFF
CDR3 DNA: TGCGCCAGCAGCCAAGAAGGGCCAGCGGGTCCCTACAATGAGCAGTTCTTC

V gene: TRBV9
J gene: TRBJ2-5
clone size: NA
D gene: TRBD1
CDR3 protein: CASTGDRGRTETQYF
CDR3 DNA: TGTGCCAGCACGGGGGACAGGGGGCGCACGGAGACCCAGTACTTC

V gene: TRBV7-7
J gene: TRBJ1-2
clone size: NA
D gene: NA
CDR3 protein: CASSNRRVAGYGYTF
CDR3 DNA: TGTGCTAGCAGCAACAGAAGGGTGGCGGGCTATGGCTACACCTTC

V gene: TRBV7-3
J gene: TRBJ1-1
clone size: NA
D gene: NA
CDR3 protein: CASSPGSGGTEAFF
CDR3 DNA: TGTGCCAGCAGCCCGGGATCGGGAGGCACTGAAGCTTTCTTT

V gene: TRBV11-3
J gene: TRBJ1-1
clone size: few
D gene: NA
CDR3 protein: CASSLDGDTEAFF
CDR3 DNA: TGTGCCAGCAGCTTAGATGGAGACACTGAAGCTTTCTTT

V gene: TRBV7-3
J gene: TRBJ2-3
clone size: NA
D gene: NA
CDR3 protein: CASSLYPGGQSRADTQYF
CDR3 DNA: TGTGCCAGCAGCTTGTATCCGGGGGGCCAGTCACGTGCAGATACGCAGTATTTT

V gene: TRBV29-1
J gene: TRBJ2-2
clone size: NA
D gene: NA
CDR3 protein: CSVVFTRWSNTGELFF
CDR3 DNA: TGCAGCGTTGTTTTTACGCGCTGGTCGAACACCGGGGAGCTGTTTTTT

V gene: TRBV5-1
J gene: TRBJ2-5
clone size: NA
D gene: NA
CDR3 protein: CASSLTAQETQYF
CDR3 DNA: TGCGCCAGCAGCTTGACAGCCCAAGAGACCCAGTACTTC

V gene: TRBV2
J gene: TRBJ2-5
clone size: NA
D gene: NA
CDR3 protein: CASSITQGGGETQYF
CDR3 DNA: TGTGCCAGCAGTATCACCCAGGGGGGCGGTGAGACCCAGTACTTC

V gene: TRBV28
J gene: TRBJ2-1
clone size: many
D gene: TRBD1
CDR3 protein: CASSLVPGGANEQFF
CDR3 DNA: TGTGCCAGCAGTTTAGTCCCAGGGGGCGCGAATGAGCAGTTCTTC

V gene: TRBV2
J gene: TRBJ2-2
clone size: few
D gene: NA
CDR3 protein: CASSERGGVNTGELFF
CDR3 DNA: TGTGCCAGCAGTGAAAGGGGCGGGGTGAACACCGGGGAGCTGTTTTTT

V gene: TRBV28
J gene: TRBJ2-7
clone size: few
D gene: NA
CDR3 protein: CASSLTGKEQYF
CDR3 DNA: TGTGCCAGCAGTTTAACTGGTAAAGAGCAGTACTTC

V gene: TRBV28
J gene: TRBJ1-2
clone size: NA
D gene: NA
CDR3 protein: CASRRTASNYGYTF
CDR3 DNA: TGTGCCAGCAGGAGGACAGCTAGCAACTATGGCTACACCTTC

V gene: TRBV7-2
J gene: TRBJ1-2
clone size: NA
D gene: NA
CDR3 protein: CASSLAGGNYGYTF
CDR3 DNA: TGTGCCAGCAGCTTAGCAGGCGGGAACTATGGCTACACCTTC

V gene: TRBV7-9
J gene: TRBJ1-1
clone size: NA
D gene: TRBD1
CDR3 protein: CASGGQGAGEAFF
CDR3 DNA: TGTGCCAGCGGGGGGCAGGGGGCAGGTGAAGCTTTCTTT

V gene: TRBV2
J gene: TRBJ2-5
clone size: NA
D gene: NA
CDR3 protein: CASSELQETQYF
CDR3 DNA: TGTGCCAGCAGTGAACTCCAAGAGACCCAGTACTTC

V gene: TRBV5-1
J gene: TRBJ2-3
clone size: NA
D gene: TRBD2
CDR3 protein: CASSFSGVADTQYF
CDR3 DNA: TGCGCCAGCAGCTTCAGCGGGGTGGCAGATACGCAGTATTTT

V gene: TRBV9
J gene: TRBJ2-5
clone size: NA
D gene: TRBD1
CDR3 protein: CASSVGTGRETQYF
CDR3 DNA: TGTGCCAGCAGCGTAGGGACAGGGCGAGAGACCCAGTACTTC

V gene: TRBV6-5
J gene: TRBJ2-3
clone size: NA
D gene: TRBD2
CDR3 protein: CASSYQTSGDTQYF
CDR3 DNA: TGTGCCAGCAGTTACCAGACTAGCGGAGATACGCAGTATTTT

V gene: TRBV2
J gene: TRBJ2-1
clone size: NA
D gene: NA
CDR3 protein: CASSAMSRLNEQFF
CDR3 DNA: TGTGCCAGCAGTGCTATGAGTCGATTGAATGAGCAGTTCTTC

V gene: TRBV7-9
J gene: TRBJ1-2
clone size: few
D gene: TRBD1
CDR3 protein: CASSTSIGTGAGYTF
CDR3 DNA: TGTGCCAGCAGCACCTCAATCGGGACAGGGGCCGGCTACACCTTC

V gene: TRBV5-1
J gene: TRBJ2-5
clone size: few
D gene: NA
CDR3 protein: CASSFTVHF
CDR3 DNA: TGCGCCAGCAGCTTCACTGTGCACTTC

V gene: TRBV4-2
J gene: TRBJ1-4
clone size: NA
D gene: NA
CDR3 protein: CASSQDINEKLFF
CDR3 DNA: TGTGCCAGCAGCCAAGATATTAATGAAAAACTGTTTTTT

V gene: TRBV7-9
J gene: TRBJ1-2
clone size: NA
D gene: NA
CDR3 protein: CASSLPGKDGYTF
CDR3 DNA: TGTGCCAGCAGCTTACCAGGGAAGGATGGCTACACCTTC

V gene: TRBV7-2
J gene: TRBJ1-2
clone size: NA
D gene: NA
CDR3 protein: CASRELGGNYGYTF
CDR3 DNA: TGTGCCAGCAGGGAACTTGGGGGCAACTATGGCTACACCTTC

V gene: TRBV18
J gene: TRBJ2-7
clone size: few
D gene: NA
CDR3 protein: CASSPSARAYEQYF
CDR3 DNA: TGTGCCAGCTCACCGTCCGCCCGGGCCTACGAGCAGTACTTC

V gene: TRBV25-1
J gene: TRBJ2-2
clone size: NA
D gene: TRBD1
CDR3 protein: CASTVDRGANTGELFF
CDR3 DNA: TGTGCCAGCACCGTGGACAGGGGCGCGAACACCGGGGAGCTGTTTTTT

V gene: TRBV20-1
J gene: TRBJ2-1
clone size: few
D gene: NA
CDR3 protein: CSARDLNEQFF
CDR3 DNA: TGCAGTGCTAGAGATCTCAATGAGCAGTTCTTC

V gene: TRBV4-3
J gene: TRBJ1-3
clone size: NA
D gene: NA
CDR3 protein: CASSQVPGIGNTIYF
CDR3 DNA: TGCGCCAGCAGCCAAGTTCCAGGTATCGGAAACACCATATATTTT

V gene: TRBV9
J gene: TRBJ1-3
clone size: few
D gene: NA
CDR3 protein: CASSVEGNSGNTIYF
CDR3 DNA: TGTGCCAGCAGCGTAGAGGGGAACTCTGGAAACACCATATATTTT

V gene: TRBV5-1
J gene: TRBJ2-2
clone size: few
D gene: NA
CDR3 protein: CASSSLPAGAPPGELFF
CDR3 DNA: TGCGCCAGCAGCTCACTCCCGGCGGGGGCCCCCCCCGGGGAGCTGTTTTTT

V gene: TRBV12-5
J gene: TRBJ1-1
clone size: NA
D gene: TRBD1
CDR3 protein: CATSGQVNTEAFF
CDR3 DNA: TGTGCTACTTCGGGACAGGTAAACACTGAAGCTTTCTTT

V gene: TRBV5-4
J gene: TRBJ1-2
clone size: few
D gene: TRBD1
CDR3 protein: CASSHDREDSYGYTF
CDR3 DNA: TGTGCCAGCAGCCATGACAGGGAGGATTCCTATGGCTACACCTTC

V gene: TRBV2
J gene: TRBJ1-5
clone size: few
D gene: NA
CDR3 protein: CASHGWGDQPQHF
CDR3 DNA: TGTGCCAGTCACGGATGGGGGGATCAGCCCCAGCATTTT

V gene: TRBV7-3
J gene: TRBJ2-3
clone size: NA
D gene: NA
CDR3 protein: CASSLTGAMDTQYF
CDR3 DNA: TGTGCCAGCAGCTTAACAGGGGCCATGGATACGCAGTATTTT

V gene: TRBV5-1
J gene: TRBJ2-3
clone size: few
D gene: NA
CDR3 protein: CASSSPQDPSTDTQYF
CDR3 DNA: TGCGCCAGCAGCAGCCCACAGGACCCTAGCACAGATACGCAGTATTTT

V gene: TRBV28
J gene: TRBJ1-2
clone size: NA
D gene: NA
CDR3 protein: CASSLVSGDNYGYTF
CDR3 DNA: TGTGCCAGCAGTTTGGTTTCAGGGGATAACTATGGCTACACCTTC

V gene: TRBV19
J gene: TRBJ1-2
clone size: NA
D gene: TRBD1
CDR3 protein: CASSVPGGGYTF
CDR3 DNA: TGTGCCAGTAGTGTCCCAGGGGGCGGCTACACCTTC

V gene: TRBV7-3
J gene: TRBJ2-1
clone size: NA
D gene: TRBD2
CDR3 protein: CASSSPSGGDNEQFF
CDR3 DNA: TGTGCCAGCAGCTCCCCTTCGGGGGGGGACAATGAGCAGTTCTTC

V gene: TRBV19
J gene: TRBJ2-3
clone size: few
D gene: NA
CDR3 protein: CASSLRSGTDTQYF
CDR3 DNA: TGTGCCAGTAGTCTCAGAAGCGGCACAGATACGCAGTATTTT

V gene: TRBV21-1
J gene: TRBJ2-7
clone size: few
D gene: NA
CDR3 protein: CASSNRQTKRKQYF
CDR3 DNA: TGTGCCAGCAGCAATCGACAGACCAAAAGGAAGCAGTACTTC

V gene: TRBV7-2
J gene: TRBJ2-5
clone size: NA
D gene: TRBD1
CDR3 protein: CASSPRTGREETQYF
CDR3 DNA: TGTGCCAGCAGCCCCAGGACAGGACGAGAAGAGACCCAGTACTTC

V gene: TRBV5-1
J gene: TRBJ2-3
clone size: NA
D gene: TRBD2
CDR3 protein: CASSLIGGSGGPTDTQYF
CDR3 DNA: TGCGCCAGCAGCTTAATTGGAGGTAGCGGGGGACCCACAGATACGCAGTATTTT

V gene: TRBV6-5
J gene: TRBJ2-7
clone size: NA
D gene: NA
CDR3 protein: CASRRQWFMEQYF
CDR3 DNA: TGTGCCAGCAGACGACAGTGGTTCATGGAGCAGTACTTC

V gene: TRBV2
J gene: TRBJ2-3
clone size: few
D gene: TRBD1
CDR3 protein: CASSGDRGGTDTQYF
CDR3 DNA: TGTGCCAGCAGTGGGGACAGGGGCGGCACAGATACGCAGTATTTT

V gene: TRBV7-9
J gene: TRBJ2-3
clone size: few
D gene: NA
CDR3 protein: CASSLGDYSDTQYF
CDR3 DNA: TGTGCCAGCAGCTTAGGAGACTACTCAGATACGCAGTATTTT

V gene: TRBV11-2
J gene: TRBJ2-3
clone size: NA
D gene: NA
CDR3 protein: CASSLGSRVDTQYF
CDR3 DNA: TGTGCCAGCAGCTTAGGTAGCAGAGTAGATACGCAGTATTTT

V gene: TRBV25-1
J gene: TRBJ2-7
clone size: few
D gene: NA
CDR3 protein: CASSDPSGRGRGEQYF
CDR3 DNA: TGTGCCAGCAGTGACCCTTCGGGCAGGGGTCGGGGCGAGCAGTACTTC

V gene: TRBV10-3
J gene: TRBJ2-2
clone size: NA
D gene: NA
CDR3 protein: CAISGGSTGELFF
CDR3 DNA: TGTGCCATCAGCGGAGGGTCCACCGGGGAGCTGTTTTTT